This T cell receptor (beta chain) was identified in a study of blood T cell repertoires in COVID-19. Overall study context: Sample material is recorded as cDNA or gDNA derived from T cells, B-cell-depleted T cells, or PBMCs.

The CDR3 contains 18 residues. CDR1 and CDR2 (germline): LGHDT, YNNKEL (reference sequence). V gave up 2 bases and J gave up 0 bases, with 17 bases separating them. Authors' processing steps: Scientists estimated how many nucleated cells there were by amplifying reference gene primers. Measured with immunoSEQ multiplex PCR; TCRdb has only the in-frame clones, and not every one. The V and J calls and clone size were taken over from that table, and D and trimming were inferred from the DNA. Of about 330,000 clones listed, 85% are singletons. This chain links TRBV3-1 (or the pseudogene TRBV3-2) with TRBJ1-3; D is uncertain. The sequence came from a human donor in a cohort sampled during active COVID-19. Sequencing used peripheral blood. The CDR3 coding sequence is TGTGCCAGCAGCCAACTACAGAAAATATCCAGCTCTGGAAACACCATATATTTT. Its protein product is CASSQLQKISSSGNTIYF.